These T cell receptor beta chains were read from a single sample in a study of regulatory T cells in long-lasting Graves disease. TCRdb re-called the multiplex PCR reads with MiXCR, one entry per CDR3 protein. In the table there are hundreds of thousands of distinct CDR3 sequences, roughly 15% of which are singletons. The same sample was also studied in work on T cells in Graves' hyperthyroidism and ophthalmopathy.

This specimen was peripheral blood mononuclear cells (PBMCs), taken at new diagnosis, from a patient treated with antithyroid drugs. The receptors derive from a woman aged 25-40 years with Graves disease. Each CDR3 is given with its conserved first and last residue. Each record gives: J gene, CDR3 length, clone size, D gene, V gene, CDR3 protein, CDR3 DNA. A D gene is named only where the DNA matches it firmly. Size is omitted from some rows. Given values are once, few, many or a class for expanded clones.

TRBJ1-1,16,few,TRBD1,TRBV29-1,CIGQGDSDRMNTEAFF,TGCATCGGTCAAGGGGACAGCGATAGGATGAACACTGAAGCTTTCTTT
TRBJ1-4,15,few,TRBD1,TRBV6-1,CASKGQGARGEKLFF,TGTGCCAGCAAGGGACAGGGGGCCCGAGGGGAAAAACTGTTTTTT
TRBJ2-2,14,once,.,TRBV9,CASGQESRRGELFF,TGTGCCAGCGGCCAAGAGAGCCGTCGGGGGGAGCTGTTTTTT
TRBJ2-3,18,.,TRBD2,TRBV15,CATSREGTSSSPLDTQYF,TGTGCCACCAGCAGAGAAGGGACTAGCAGTTCGCCCCTAGATACGCAGTATTTT
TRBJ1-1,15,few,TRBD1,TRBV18,CASSLPDRAGAKAFF,TGTGCCAGCTCACTCCCGGACAGGGCTGGAGCGAAAGCTTTCTTT
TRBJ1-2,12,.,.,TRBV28,CAGSFAPYGYTF,TGTGCCGGCAGTTTCGCACCCTATGGCTACACCTTC
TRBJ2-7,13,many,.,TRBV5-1,CASSWGEAYEQYF,TGCGCCAGCAGCTGGGGGGAGGCCTACGAGCAGTACTTC
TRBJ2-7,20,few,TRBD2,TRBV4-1,CASSQELGRTSGRALYEQYF,TGCGCCAGCAGCCAAGAGCTCGGTCGCACTAGCGGGAGGGCTCTGTACGAGCAGTACTTC
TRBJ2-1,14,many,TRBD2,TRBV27,CASRPAGGANEQFF,TGTGCCAGCAGGCCAGCGGGGGGGGCGAATGAGCAGTTCTTC
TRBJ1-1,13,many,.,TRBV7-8,CASSITGNTEAFF,TGTGCCAGCAGCATAACAGGGAACACTGAAGCTTTCTTT
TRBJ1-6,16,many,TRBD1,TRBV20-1,CSARDRDSSYNSPLHF,TGCAGTGCTAGAGATCGGGACAGCTCCTATAATTCACCCCTCCACTTT
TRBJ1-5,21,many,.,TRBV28,CASSNQRQETVWRGFNQPQHF,TGTGCCAGCAGCAATCAAAGACAGGAAACGGTCTGGAGAGGGTTCAATCAGCCCCAGCATTTT
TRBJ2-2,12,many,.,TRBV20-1,CSASENTGELFF,TGCAGTGCTAGCGAAAACACCGGGGAGCTGTTTTTT
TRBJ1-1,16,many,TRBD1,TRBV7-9,CASSPFGGQTNTEAFF,TGTGCCAGCAGCCCGTTTGGGGGACAGACCAACACTGAAGCTTTCTTT
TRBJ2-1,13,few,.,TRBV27,CASISAGDNEQFF,TGTGCCAGCATTTCGGCAGGGGACAATGAGCAGTTCTTC
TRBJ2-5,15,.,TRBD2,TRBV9,CASSPGAGGVETQYF,TGTGCCAGCAGCCCGGGGGCGGGAGGGGTTGAGACCCAGTACTTC
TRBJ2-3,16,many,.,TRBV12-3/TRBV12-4,CASSFGGGPRTDTQYF,TGTGCCAGCAGTTTCGGTGGGGGCCCTCGCACAGATACGCAGTATTTT
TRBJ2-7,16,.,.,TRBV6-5,CASSSRTTLGSNEQYF,TGTGCCAGCAGTTCTCGGACCACCCTGGGGTCCAACGAGCAGTACTTC